These 27 T cell receptor beta chains share one sample of origin, sequenced in a study of shared clonotypes between healthy human individuals. The protocol was immunoSEQ multiplex PCR, while the TCRdb copy is restricted to in-frame clones and leaves out a portion. The table lists around 2.5 million clones, over 85% of them singletons. The sequencing input was naive CD4+ T cells from PBMCs. Described subset: CD45RA+ positively selected. These TCRs come from a man between 18 and 35 years old in good health. Some clones in this sample may be carry-over from other donors' samples.

The CDR3, as DNA: TGTGCCAGCAGTTTAGGACAGCACGTCTCTGGGGCCAACGTCCTGACTTTC. This encodes CASSLGQHVSGANVLTF. The rearrangement uses TRBV27 and TRBJ2-6, with a weak D call TRBD1 (6 bases). The V and J ends lost 2 bases and 0 bases respectively, with 11 bases between them. This CDR3 has 17 residues. Germline CDR1 and CDR2: MNHEY and SMNVEV (reference sequence).

This clone was seen only a few times. V and J are TRBV19 and TRBJ1-5; possible D gene TRBD1, 5 bases. The CDR3 loop spans 13 amino acids. Trimming pared 9 bases from V and 5 bases from J, leaving 14 bases between. The germline CDR1 and CDR2 sequences are LNHDA and SQIVND (reference sequence). The CDR3 here is CASRFLGDQPQHF. The CDR3, as DNA: TGTGCCAGCCGCTTCCTGGGGGATCAGCCCCAGCATTTT. The whole variable domain, filled in from reference TRBV19 and TRBJ1-5, reads DGGITQSPKYLFRKEGQNVTLSCEQNLNHDAMYWYRQDPGQGLRLIYYSQIVNDFQKGDIAEGYSVSREKKESFPLTVTSAQKNPTAFYLCASRFLGDQPQHFGDGTRLSIL.

Comment on this clone: Different DNA sequences within this sample yield the same CDR3. The chain carries TRBV5-4 and TRBJ1-1, with D maybe TRBD1 (5 bases). The V end lost 7 bases, the J end lost 1 base, and 17 bases lay between the germline ends. CDR3 length: 15 residues. Germline CDR1 and CDR2: SGHNT and YYREEE (reference sequence). The CDR3 loop is CASSPGGRGNTEAFF. The CDR3, as DNA: TGTGCCAGCTCACCGGGGGGGAGGGGGAACACTGAAGCTTTCTTT.

This clone was observed a single time. This chain connects TRBV6-5 to TRBJ1-2; TRBD1 matches at 10 bases. J lost 7 bases, V lost 6 bases, and 11 bases had no gene match. The CDR3 has 15 residues. Germline loops: CDR1 MNHEY, CDR2 SVGAGI. The CDR3 nucleotides read TGTGCCAGCAGAGACAGGGGGCGCAGAGTGGGTGGCTACACCTTC. It specifies CASRDRGRRVGGYTF.

The V and J genes are TRBV9 and TRBJ1-2; D remains ambiguous. With 3 bases removed from V and 0 bases from J, the gap between germline ends came to 6 bases. CDR3 length: 13 residues. Germline assignment: CDR1 SGDLS and CDR2 YYNGEE. The CDR3 protein is CASSGRANYGYTF. CDR3 in DNA: TGTGCCAGCAGCGGTCGCGCTAACTATGGCTACACCTTC. Using reference TRBV9 and TRBJ1-2 for the parts outside the CDR3, the full variable domain is DSGVTQTPKHLITATGQRVTLRCSPRSGDLSVYWYQQSLDQGLQFLIQYYNGEERAKGNILERFSAQQFPDLHSELNLSSLELGDSALYFCASSGRANYGYTFGSGTRLTVV.

The chain joins TRBV14 to TRBJ2-5; 8 nucleotides line up with TRBD1. The CDR3 runs to 18 residues. V shed 0 bases, J shed 5 bases, and the junction held 14 bases outside the gene matches. Germline V lookup: CDR1 SGHDN, CDR2 FVKESK. The CDR3 here is CASSQDRSAGGRLETQYF. The CDR3 nucleotides read TGTGCCAGCAGCCAAGATCGTTCGGCAGGGGGCCGACTGGAGACCCAGTACTTC.

J is TRBJ1-1 and V is TRBV28; the match to TRBD1 covers 8 bases. Germline CDR1 is MDHEN and CDR2 is SYDVKM. This CDR3 comprises 18 residues. J lost 1 base, V lost 5 bases, and 15 bases had no gene match. The CDR3 region has the DNA TGTGCCAGCAGTGACGAGAGAGGACAGGGTAGAGGGAACACTGAAGCTTTCTTT. This codes for CASSDERGQGRGNTEAFF.

The gene calls are TRBV2 and TRBJ2-7, with D possibly TRBD2 on 5 matching bases. Germline V CDR1 and CDR2: SNHLY, FYNNEI. The length of the CDR3 is 13 residues. Trimming took 4 bases from V and 3 from J, leaving 10 bases between them. The DNA for the CDR3 is TGTGCCAGCAGTGCGGAGGCTAGCTACGAGCAGTACTTC. Protein product: CASSAEASYEQYF.

The chain recombines TRBV10-1 with TRBJ2-1; 10 positions match TRBD1. This CDR3 contains 18 residues. V shed 1 base and J 4 bases; nucleotides not matched to a gene: 10. The germline V gene encodes CDR1 WNHNN and CDR2 SYGVQD (reference sequence). This chain's CDR3 is CASSEFPPGQGRYNEQFF. The CDR3 coding sequence is TGCGCCAGCAGTGAGTTCCCCCCGGGACAGGGGAGATACAATGAGCAGTTCTTC.

The chain has TRBV27 and TRBJ2-1; D is unclear. The CDR3 sequence is 18 residues long. V was shortened by 6 bases and J by 0 bases, with 21 bases between the two germline ends. From germline, CDR1 is MNHEY and CDR2 SMNVEV (reference sequence). The CDR3 DNA follows: TGTGCCAGCAGCCCCCCCCGGGTGGCGTTTAGCTCCTACAATGAGCAGTTCTTC. Protein: CASSPPRVAFSSYNEQFF.

The chain joins TRBV7-9 to TRBJ1-4, with D possibly being TRBD1 (5 bases). Trimming removed 11 bases from V and 6 bases from J, with 13 bases in between. This CDR3 region has 12 residues. CDR1 is SEHNR and CDR2 is FQNEAQ in the germline V gene (reference sequence). The CDR3 sequence: CAVGPRDEKLFF. The DNA of the CDR3 is TGTGCCGTGGGACCCAGGGATGAAAAACTGTTTTTT.

This clone came up a few times. J is TRBJ1-4 and V is TRBV7-9; 8 nucleotides line up with TRBD1. The V gene's germline CDR1 is SEHNR and CDR2 FQNEAQ (reference sequence). Trimming took 6 bases from V and 3 from J; bases not matched to a gene: 3. The CDR3 totals 14 residues. The CDR3 region has the DNA TGTGCCAGCAGGAAGGGACAGGCTAATGAAAAACTGTTTTTT. Translated: CASRKGQANEKLFF.

This clone occurred a few times. The identical CDR3 is also encoded by other nucleotide sequences in the sample. This CDR3 is CASSVDRNTEAFF. As DNA, the CDR3 is TGTGCCAGCAGCGTAGATCGGAACACTGAAGCTTTCTTT. The chain joins TRBV9 to TRBJ1-1, with D unclear. This CDR3 spans 13 amino acids. V lost 0 bases, J lost 1 base, and 4 bases lay in between. Germline V gene sequence: CDR1 SGDLS, CDR2 YYNGEE.

The chain has TRBV7-3 and TRBJ2-2; D is possibly TRBD2 (5 bases). The CDR3 spans 14 residues. From germline, CDR1 is SGHTA and CDR2 FQGTGA. V lost 6 bases and J lost 5, with 13 bases in between. The CDR3 bases are TGTGCCAGCAGTTCCCTAGCTGAGACCGGGGAGCTGTTTTTT. This gives the protein CASSSLAETGELFF.

This clone was seen only once. The V and J genes are TRBV14 and TRBJ2-7, with 11 bases identical to TRBD1. The CDR3 spans 16 residues. The J segment lost 2 bases and the V segment lost 2 bases, leaving 5 bases of the junction unmatched. In germline, CDR1 is SGHDN, CDR2 FVKESK. CDR3 coding DNA: TGTGCCAGCAGCCAATTAGGACAGGGGGCTACCTACGAGCAGTACTTC. This translates into CASSQLGQGATYEQYF.

The chain has TRBV5-4 and TRBJ2-3; no reliable D call. The CDR3 is made up of 14 amino acids. The ends were cut back, 0 bases at V and 2 bases at J, with 7 bases in the middle. CDR1 and CDR2 from the germline V gene are SGHNT and YYREEE (reference sequence). Written as DNA, the CDR3 is TGTGCCAGCAGCTTGGTGACTGCCACAGATACGCAGTATTTT. Its protein is CASSLVTATDTQYF.

On this clone itself: Other DNA sequences in this sample translate to the same CDR3. This rearrangement joins TRBV6-4 to TRBJ2-2; 7 nucleotides align to TRBD1. The germline V gene has CDR1 MRHNA and CDR2 SNTAGT. Losses at the gene ends were 8 bases for V and 2 bases for J; bases not matched to a gene: 5. This CDR3 has 14 amino acids. CDR3 residues: CASRRGPNTGELFF. Here the CDR3 DNA reads TGTGCCAGCCGTAGGGGGCCTAACACCGGGGAGCTGTTTTTT.

This clone occurred once. This sequence joins TRBV5-4 and TRBJ2-5; 10 bases are shared with TRBD1. The V and J ends lost 4 bases and 4 bases, in that order; junction bases with no gene match: 7. Germline loops: CDR1 SGHNT, CDR2 YYREEE (reference sequence). The CDR3 extends over 15 amino acids. CDR3 amino acids: CASSPGQGVRETQYF. CDR3 DNA sequence: TGTGCCAGCAGCCCCGGACAGGGGGTACGAGAGACCCAGTACTTC.

This clone was recorded only once. The chain employs TRBV5-1 and TRBJ2-5; the match to TRBD2 covers 10 bases. The junction had 5 bases not matched to a gene; V was cut back by 2 bases and J by 4 bases. CDR3 size: 15 residues. CDR1 SGHRS and CDR2 YFSETQ come from the germline V gene. CDR3 sequence: CASSLAGGPLETQYF. CDR3 sequence (DNA): TGCGCCAGCAGCTTAGCGGGAGGGCCCCTAGAGACCCAGTACTTC.

The chain links TRBV2 to TRBJ1-3; 8 bases agree with TRBD1. The CDR3 is made up of 15 amino acids. Germline trimming cut 4 bases from V and 4 bases from J; bases unmatched to any gene: 6. Germline assignment: CDR1 SNHLY and CDR2 FYNNEI. In DNA, the CDR3 is TGTGCCAGCAGTGGACAGGGGCTTGGAGGAAACACCATATATTTT. Translation: CASSGQGLGGNTIYF.

The chain links TRBV5-1 to TRBJ2-3; TRBD1 might be the D (5 bases). With 5 bases removed from V and 0 bases from J, the gap between germline ends came to 19 bases. CDR1 is SGHRS and CDR2 is YFSETQ in the germline V gene. This CDR3 region has 17 residues. The CDR3 loop reads CASSAPGPLSSTDTQYF. The CDR3 DNA is TGCGCCAGCAGTGCCCCAGGGCCCCTATCGAGCACAGATACGCAGTATTTT.

The rearrangement joins TRBV6-5 to TRBJ1-3, with D possibly matching TRBD1 (5 bases). CDR3 length equals 14 residues. In germline, CDR1 is MNHEY, CDR2 SVGAGI. V was trimmed by 7 bases and J by 0 bases, leaving 10 bases between them. CDR3 amino acids: CASTGRDSGNTIYF. The DNA of the CDR3 is TGTGCCAGCACGGGACGGGACTCTGGAAACACCATATATTTT.

The rearrangement joins TRBV5-1 to TRBJ1-1; maybe TRBD1 (6 bases). V was trimmed by 4 bases and J by 4 bases, leaving 17 bases between them. The germline CDR1 and CDR2 sequences are SGHRS and YFSETQ. CDR3 length equals 15 residues. The CDR3 sequence is CASSREWDTGTEAFF. DNA for the CDR3: TGCGCCAGCAGCCGGGAGTGGGACACGGGCACTGAAGCTTTCTTT.

Here the CDR3 DNA reads TGCGCCAGCAGCCCCGACCTCCCGACGGGGGAGCTGTTTTTT. This encodes CASSPDLPTGELFF. The rearrangement joins TRBV5-1 to TRBJ2-2; D gene unclear. Germline CDR1 and CDR2: SGHRS and YFSETQ. The germline V and J ends were trimmed by 4 bases and 8 bases, with 15 bases remaining between them. CDR3 length equals 14 residues.

The chain joins TRBV7-3 to TRBJ2-3; 7 nucleotides agree with TRBD1. Germline values: CDR1 SGHTA, CDR2 FQGTGA. The trim removed 4 bases at V and 2 bases at J, leaving 6 bases unmatched. CDR3 length equals 15 residues. The CDR3 DNA is TGTGCCAGCAGCTCACAGGGGACGCACACAGATACGCAGTATTTT. As protein: CASSSQGTHTDTQYF.

The chain recombines TRBV7-9 with TRBJ2-3, with 8 bases lining up with TRBD1. In germline, CDR1 is SEHNR, CDR2 FQNEAQ (reference sequence). Losses at the gene ends were 3 bases for V and 3 bases for J; bases not matched to a gene: 11. This CDR3 region has 17 residues. The CDR3 protein is CASSLPPGQVGTDTQYF. Written as DNA, the CDR3 is TGTGCCAGCAGCTTGCCCCCGGGACAGGTTGGGACAGATACGCAGTATTTT.

V gene TRBV7-9 combines with J gene TRBJ2-3; 7 bases are a match to TRBD1. The germline V gene has CDR1 SEHNR and CDR2 FQNEAQ (reference sequence). Germline trimming cut 3 bases from V and 3 bases from J; bases unmatched to any gene: 6. The CDR3 totals 15 residues. The CDR3 DNA reads TGTGCCAGCAGCTTTGGTACAGGGGAAACAGATACGCAGTATTTT. Its protein is CASSFGTGETDTQYF. The whole variable domain, remainder taken from reference TRBV7-9 and TRBJ2-3, is DTGVSQNPRHKITKRGQNVTFRCDPISEHNRLYWYRQTLGQGPEFLTYFQNEAQLEKSRLLSDRFSAERPKGSFSTLEIQRTEQGDSAMYLCASSFGTGETDTQYFGPGTRLTVL.